This T cell receptor (beta chain) was documented in a study of shared clonotypes between healthy human individuals. Genomic DNA belonging to each subset was distributed in equal measure over several immunoSEQ plates. Clones were sequenced by immunoSEQ multiplex PCR, and TCRdb holds only the in-frame ones, with some missing. The data hold fewer than 400,000 clones, with roughly 70% observed a single time. This clone has a handful of counts. The source of this sequence is a man aged 30 to 45 in good health. The material sequenced was memory CD4+ T cells sorted from blood. The subset here: CD45RA-negative fraction.

The CDR3 sequence: CASSQGLNVAGKSHGYTF. CDR3 nucleotides: TGTGCCAGCAGCCAAGGGTTAAATGTGGCAGGGAAAAGCCATGGCTACACCTTC. This chain links TRBV14 with TRBJ1-2; D may be TRBD1 (5 bases). This CDR3 spans 18 amino acids. Trimming stripped 1 base from V and 6 bases from J, with 24 bases between. CDR1 is SGHDN, CDR2 FVKESK, per germline.